This entry lists 11 T cell receptor beta chains sequenced from one sample in a study of early T cells in non-severe SARS-CoV-2 infection. Via MiXCR, TCRdb re-called the 5' RACE reads, giving one row per CDR3 protein. The sample includes approximately 48,000 distinct CDR3 sequences, 5.5% to 6.5% of them seen just once. The sample here was whole blood, taken at baseline. All receptors derive from an adult who was a healthcare worker with PCR-confirmed SARS-CoV-2 infection or an uninfected control (not recorded which).

This clonotype was counted many times. V gene TRBV27 combines with J gene TRBJ1-6, with D perhaps matching TRBD1 (6 bases). The V and J ends lost 5 bases and 8 bases respectively, with 13 bases between them. There are 14 residues in the CDR3. Germline assignment: CDR1 MNHEY and CDR2 SMNVEV (reference sequence). As DNA, the CDR3 is TGTGCCAGCAGTCCTACCACAGGGTATTCACCCCTCCACTTT. Its protein is CASSPTTGYSPLHF.

This clonotype was recorded many times. This chain connects TRBV7-9 to TRBJ1-1; D gene uncertain. In germline, CDR1 is SEHNR, CDR2 FQNEAQ (reference sequence). The germline V and J ends were trimmed by 5 bases and 8 bases, with 15 bases remaining between them. This CDR3 is 13 amino acids long. The CDR3 sequence: CASSPDRYREAFF. The CDR3 nucleotides are TGTGCCAGCAGCCCGGACCGCTACAGAGAAGCTTTCTTT.

At least ten counts were recorded for this clonotype. The rearrangement links TRBV5-1 to TRBJ2-3; D perhaps matches TRBD1 (6 bases). Trimming took 3 bases from V and 3 from J, leaving 14 bases between them. From germline, CDR1 is SGHRS and CDR2 YFSETQ. This CDR3 region has 15 residues. The CDR3 sequence is CASSYVGARTDTQYF. CDR3 nucleotide sequence: TGCGCCAGCAGCTACGTGGGGGCGCGAACAGATACGCAGTATTTT.

This clonotype came up many times. The rearrangement uses TRBV20-1 and TRBJ2-1; 7 bases agree with TRBD1. The CDR3 consists of 14 residues. Germline assignment: CDR1 DFQATT and CDR2 SNEGSKA (reference sequence). J gave up 4 bases and V 3 bases, and 6 bases lay outside the gene matches. The CDR3 nucleotides are TGCAGTGCTAGGCCCGGGACAGATTACAATGAGCAGTTCTTC. The encoded protein is CSARPGTDYNEQFF.

This clonotype was observed at least ten times. This chain links TRBV6-2 or TRBV6-3 with TRBJ2-7; the D is unclear. Germline CDR1 is MNHEY and CDR2 is SVGEGT. The CDR3 contains 15 residues. Trimming took 0 bases from V and 3 from J, leaving 12 bases between them. CDR3 in amino acids: CASSYSIASYYEQYF. In DNA, the CDR3 is TGTGCCAGCAGTTACTCGATTGCAAGTTACTACGAGCAGTACTTC.

This chain links TRBV6-1 with TRBJ2-7; D is uncertain. Germline values: CDR1 MNHNS, CDR2 SASEGT. Trimming shortened V by 2 bases and J by 9 bases, and 8 bases separated the two germline ends. The length of the CDR3 is 11 residues. The CDR3 spells CASSETSGQYF. CDR3 nucleotides: TGTGCCAGCAGTGAAACATCTGGGCAGTACTTC.

This clonotype was observed a handful of times. The chain uses TRBV11-3 and TRBJ2-1, with a possible D match to TRBD2 (5 bases). Germline lookup yields CDR1 SGHNT and CDR2 YENEEA. V lost 5 bases to trimming and J lost 4 bases, with 15 bases between them. The CDR3 is made up of 15 amino acids. CDR3 amino acids: CASSQRSGQYNEQFF. Written as DNA, the CDR3 is TGTGCCAGCAGCCAGCGGTCAGGCCAGTACAATGAGCAGTTCTTC.

In this sample, this clonotype turned up a few times. The gene calls are TRBV7-2 and TRBJ2-1, with 7 nucleotides matching TRBD2. Trimming removed 4 bases from V and 4 bases from J; junction bases left unmatched: 4. In germline, CDR1 is SGHTA, CDR2 FQGNSA. The CDR3 totals 14 residues. In nucleotides, the CDR3 is TGTGCCAGCAGCTCCCGGGACTATTACAATGAGCAGTTCTTC. Residues: CASSSRDYYNEQFF. Variable domain in full (rest from reference TRBV7-2 and TRBJ2-1): GAGVSQSPSNKVTEKGKDVELRCDPISGHTALYWYRQSLGQGLEFLIYFQGNSAPDKSGLPSDRFSAERTGGSVSTLTIQRTQQEDSAVYLCASSSRDYYNEQFFGPGTRLTVL.

This clonotype was found a few times. The genes are TRBV10-3 and TRBJ2-5; D is possibly TRBD1 (7 bases). CDR1 ENHRY and CDR2 SYGVKD come from the germline V gene. Trimming pared 6 bases from V and 4 bases from J, leaving 21 bases between. There are 16 residues in the CDR3. As DNA, the CDR3 is TGTGCCATCAGCCAGGGGGGTGATGGCAGGCGAGAGACCCAGTACTTC. Translation: CAISQGGDGRRETQYF.

This clonotype was detected ten times or more. CDR3 sequence: CASSIGQQDTQYF. CDR3 nucleotide sequence: TGTGCCAGCAGTATAGGACAGCAAGATACGCAGTATTTT. This rearrangement joins TRBV12-3 or TRBV12-4 to TRBJ2-3, with a possible D match to TRBD1 (6 bases). V was shortened by 5 bases and J by 5 bases, with 11 bases between the two germline ends. This CDR3 comprises 13 residues.

A word on this clonotype: A single base separates this from a much larger clone, so it may be a read error. The rearrangement joins TRBV4-3 to TRBJ1-1; a weak D match, TRBD1 (5 bases). The CDR3 has 13 residues. CDR1 and CDR2 from the germline V gene are LGHNA and YSLEER. This chain's CDR3 is CARSLQAGAAAFF. The CDR3 DNA is TGCGCCAGAAGCCTACAAGCCGGGGCCGCAGCTTTCTTT.